This record looks at one T cell receptor beta chain sequence and its context. Its antigen is not known. The data are from a study of regulatory T cells in long-lasting Graves disease. Study-wide background: Persistent Graves' disease denoted over 5 years of antithyroid drugs plus positive TSH receptor antibodies. The study, taken as a whole, reports: Gene preferences differed: TRBV28, TRBJ1-2, TRBJ2-5 in persistent cases. Persistent patients shared thousands of public clonotypes among themselves. Newly diagnosed patients shared fewer, at about 890. Persistent Graves' disease cases displayed lower TCR diversity than newly diagnosed ones.

Time point specified: persistent/refractory GD, antithyroid drugs over 5 years with positive TRAb. PBMC RNA served as the TCR library source. According to the study, TCR beta libraries were built with iRepertoire HTBI primers and CDR3-region Arm-PCR. TCRdb redid the calling of the multiplex PCR reads with MiXCR, one entry per CDR3 protein. This sample carries 350,000 to 500,000 distinct CDR3 sequences, roughly a fifth of them seen once, and the ten largest clones take about 13%. The junction had 2 bases not matched to a gene; V was cut back by 3 bases and J by 0 bases. Germline CDR1 reads SGDLS; CDR2 reads YYNGEE. CDR3 size: 16 residues.

The clonotype originates from a female donor with Graves disease. The gene calls are TRBV9 and TRBJ2-3; 12 nucleotides match TRBD2. This sample comprised peripheral blood mononuclear cells (PBMCs), obtained when the disease was refractory, from a patient treated with antithyroid drugs. The CDR3 nucleotides are TGTGCCAGCAGCGCTGGGACTAGCGGGAGCACAGATACGCAGTATTTT. Its translation: CASSAGTSGSTDTQYF.